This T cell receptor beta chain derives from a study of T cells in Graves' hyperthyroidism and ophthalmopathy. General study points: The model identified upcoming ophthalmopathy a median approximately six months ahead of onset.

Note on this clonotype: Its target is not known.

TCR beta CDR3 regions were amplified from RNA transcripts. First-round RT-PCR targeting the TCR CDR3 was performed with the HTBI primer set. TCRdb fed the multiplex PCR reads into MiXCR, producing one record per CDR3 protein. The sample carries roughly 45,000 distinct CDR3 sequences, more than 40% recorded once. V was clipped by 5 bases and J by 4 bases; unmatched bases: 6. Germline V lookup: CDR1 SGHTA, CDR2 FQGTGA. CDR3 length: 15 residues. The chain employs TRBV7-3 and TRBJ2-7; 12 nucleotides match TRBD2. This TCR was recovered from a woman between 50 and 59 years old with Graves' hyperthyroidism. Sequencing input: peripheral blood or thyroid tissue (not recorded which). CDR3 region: CASSASGRAAYEQYF. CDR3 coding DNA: TGTGCCAGCAGCGCTAGCGGGAGGGCCGCGTACGAGCAGTACTTC.